The 5 T cell receptor beta chains below all came from one sample that was sequenced in a study of T-cell memory formation after mild COVID-19. From the 5' RACE reads, TCRdb called clonotypes with MiXCR, one entry per CDR3 protein. The data contain 170,000 or so distinct CDR3 sequences, roughly a fifth of them singletons. The source material was PBMCs or a T cell subset sorted from them (not recorded which). The receptors were sampled from an adult woman who had mild COVID-19 (a few samples of this study predate the infection). Cell type and time point are not known.

This clonotype has only a few counts. The chain has TRBV29-1 and TRBJ2-5; no clear D. The CDR3 consists of 12 residues. CDR1 is SQVTM, CDR2 ANQGSEA, per germline. Trimming took 0 bases from V and 7 from J, leaving 9 bases between them. The CDR3 loop reads CSVEDLRGTQYF. CDR3 nucleotide sequence: TGCAGCGTTGAAGATCTGCGAGGGACCCAGTACTTC.

V is TRBV27 and J is TRBJ1-1, with TRBD1 matching over 9 bases. The V segment lost 6 bases and the J segment 4 bases; nucleotides outside the gene matches: 6. The germline V gene has CDR1 MNHEY and CDR2 SMNVEV (reference sequence). The CDR3 is made up of 14 amino acids. The CDR3 DNA sequence: TGTGCCAGCAGCCCGACAGGGGGGAGCACTGAAGCTTTCTTT. It yields the protein CASSPTGGSTEAFF.

In this sample, this clonotype turned up a few times. The gene calls are TRBV10-3 and TRBJ2-5, with a weak D call TRBD1 (7 bases). The germline V gene has CDR1 ENHRY and CDR2 SYGVKD. V was shortened by 6 bases and J by 5 bases, with 13 bases between the two germline ends. The CDR3 has 13 amino acids. CDR3 residues: CAISPGGGETQYF. DNA of the CDR3: TGTGCCATCAGCCCCGGAGGGGGCGAGACCCAGTACTTC.

This clonotype was recorded at least ten times. The chain joins TRBV4-3 to TRBJ2-1; no clear D. Germline V gives CDR1 LGHNA, CDR2 YSLEER. V dropped 0 bases and J dropped 0 bases, with 9 bases sitting between them. This CDR3 has 16 residues. The CDR3 coding sequence is TGCGCCAGCAGCCAAGATCGAGAACTCTCCTACAATGAGCAGTTCTTC. This codes for CASSQDRELSYNEQFF.

The rearrangement links TRBV12-3 or TRBV12-4 to TRBJ2-2; either TRBD1 or TRBD2 may fit D (5 bases each). CDR3 length: 15 residues. V lost 3 bases and J 5 bases, leaving 13 bases between the germline ends. CDR3 protein: CASSFPPGGTGELFF. The CDR3 DNA follows: TGTGCCAGCAGTTTCCCCCCTGGGGGAACCGGGGAGCTGTTTTTT.